The TCR beta chain described here comes from a study of blood T cell repertoires in COVID-19 (dated by TCRdb to the early 2020s). For context, the study as a whole: Samples covering the acute and convalescent phases of COVID-19 were provided by collaborators in the United States, Italy and Spain. Nearly every sample came with metadata listing a de-identified subject ID, COVID-19 status, age in years and sex. The repertoires were released in a freely available public database meant as a resource for research on the immune response to SARS-CoV-2. HLA class I and class II types, where available, came from metadata supplied by the sample provider rather than from assay-based typing. The samples were drawn from the first 160 participants of the ongoing ImmuneRACE study and from 950 to 1,500 subjects provided by 6 global collaborators. The material from the prospective study consisted of cDNA or gDNA derived from T cells, B-cell-depleted T cells, or PBMCs. Deeply sampled blood TCRbeta repertoires from subjects exposed to, actively infected with, or recovered from COVID-19 were included in the dataset. Summary of the overall study and its limitations: The amount of clinical and demographic metadata varied by source and participant and was provided uncurated.

In the prospective study, participants were roughly 18 to 95 years old, resided in about two dozen geographic areas of the United States, and were enrolled through a virtual design. Cohort assignment in the prospective study relied on participant-reported clinical history from a screening survey and a study questionnaire. Exposed participants had been in contact with someone with a PCR-confirmed or clinician-diagnosed COVID-19 case within 2 weeks of study entry. In the prospective study, whole blood, serum and a nasopharyngeal or oropharyngeal swab were collected from each participant by mobile phlebotomists. Additional blood draws and questionnaires over an approximately 2-month period could optionally be provided by prospective study participants. Blood samples from the prospective study were shipped frozen or at room temperature prior to DNA extraction. Remarks on this clone: No antigen is known for it. No base qualities exist here, and no much larger clone lies one base off it.

Measured from the cysteine to the phenylalanine, the CDR3 is 15 residues long. Kept here is only the CDR3 DNA, which spans 45 bases and is read in frame from base 1. The germline V and J ends show losses of 3 bases and 0 bases respectively, and no gene match explains 1 base of the junction. CDR1 and CDR2 are drawn from the germline V gene: MRHNA, SNTAGT. The immunoSEQ Assay, a bias-controlled multiplex PCR, was used to amplify TCRbeta CDR3 regions from genomic DNA. The paper's data handling went like this. Nucleated cell counts per sample were estimated from amplification of reference gene primers within the assay. To quantify the absolute abundance of each unique TCRbeta CDR3 rearrangement, sequence reads were collapsed and filtered. For each sample, productive Simpson clonality was calculated as the square root of Simpson's diversity index across productive rearrangements. Entries here come from immuneACCESS through TCRdb and include only in-frame sequences with V and J called. Some clones fail to appear in such tables; in the studies checked, an unresolved V gene covers under half of the shortfall, and the cause of the remainder is unknown. V and J calls plus clone size are reproduced from that table; the DNA served to infer D and trimming. The table for this sample lists 300,000 or so clones; just under 90% of them were counted only once. Jointly, the top ten make up roughly 2.9% of the sample.

Input material: PBMCs or T cells enriched from blood (not recorded which). The rearrangement joined TRBV6-4 to TRBJ1-5; 8 central bases correspond to TRBD1. The TCR was taken from a woman aged 50 to 60 who had been exposed to COVID-19. The sequence in DNA is TGTGCCAGCAGTGAACAGGGGGGTAGCAATCAGCCCCAGCATTTT. Its coded protein is CASSEQGGSNQPQHF.